This TCR beta chain derives from a study of identical twins. Looked up from germline, CDR1 is MDHEN and CDR2 is SYDVKM. After removal of 3 bases from V and 4 bases from J, the junction contained 6 bases not matched to a gene. The CDR3 totals 15 residues. This clonotype has only a few counts. TCRdb reanalysed the 5' RACE reads using MiXCR and keeps one entry per CDR3 protein. The table shows fewer than 650,000 distinct CDR3 sequences, with roughly 7.2% occurring only once. The data also belong to a second study, concerning yellow fever vaccine responses in identical twins.

This TCR came from a woman aged 18-30 years in good health. The sequenced sample consisted of PBMCs. This rearrangement joins TRBV28 to TRBJ2-1; 7 bases fit TRBD2. Written as DNA, the CDR3 is TGTGCCAGCAGTTTTCCGGGAGGCCAGTACAATGAGCAGTTCTTC. This sequence encodes CASSFPGGQYNEQFF.